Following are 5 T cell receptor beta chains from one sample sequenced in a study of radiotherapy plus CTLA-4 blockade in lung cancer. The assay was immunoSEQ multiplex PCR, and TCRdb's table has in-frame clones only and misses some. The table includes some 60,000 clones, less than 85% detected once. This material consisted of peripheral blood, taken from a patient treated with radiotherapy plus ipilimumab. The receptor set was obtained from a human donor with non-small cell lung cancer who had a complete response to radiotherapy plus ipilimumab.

In nucleotides, the CDR3 is TGCGCCAGCAGCCAAGACAACCGAAACAGCTATGGCTACACCTTC. It specifies CASSQDNRNSYGYTF. V usage is TRBV4-3 and J usage is TRBJ1-2; no reliable D call. The germline V gene has CDR1 LGHNA and CDR2 YSLEER. There are 15 residues in the CDR3. The germline V and J ends were trimmed by 0 bases and 4 bases, with 12 bases remaining between them.

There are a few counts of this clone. CDR3 loop: CASSKREGRGSYNEQFF. CDR3 DNA: TGTGCCAGTAGTAAGCGGGAGGGCCGAGGATCCTACAATGAGCAGTTCTTC. This chain uses TRBV19 with TRBJ2-1, with 10 bases aligning to TRBD2. The CDR3 sequence is 17 residues long. Per the germline V gene, CDR1 is LNHDA and CDR2 is SQIVND (reference sequence). V shed 4 bases, J shed 1 base, and the junction held 7 bases outside the gene matches.

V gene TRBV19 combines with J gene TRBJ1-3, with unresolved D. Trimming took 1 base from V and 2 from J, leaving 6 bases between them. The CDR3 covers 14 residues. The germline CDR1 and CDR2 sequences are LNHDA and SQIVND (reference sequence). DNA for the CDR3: TGTGCCAGTAGTATAGTCAGAACTGGAAACACCATATATTTT. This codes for CASSIVRTGNTIYF.

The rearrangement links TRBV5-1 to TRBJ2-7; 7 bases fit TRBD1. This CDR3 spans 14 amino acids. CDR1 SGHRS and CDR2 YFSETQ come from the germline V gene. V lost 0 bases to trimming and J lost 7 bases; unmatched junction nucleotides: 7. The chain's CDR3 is CASSLEGAVREQYF. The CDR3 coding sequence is TGCGCCAGCAGCTTGGAGGGGGCAGTGCGTGAGCAGTACTTC.

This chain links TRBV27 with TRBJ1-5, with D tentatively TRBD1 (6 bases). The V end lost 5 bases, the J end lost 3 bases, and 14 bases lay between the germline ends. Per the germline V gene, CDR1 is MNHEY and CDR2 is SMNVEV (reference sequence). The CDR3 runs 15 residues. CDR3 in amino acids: CASSPSTGPNQPQHF. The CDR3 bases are TGTGCCAGCAGTCCATCGACAGGACCCAATCAGCCCCAGCATTTT.